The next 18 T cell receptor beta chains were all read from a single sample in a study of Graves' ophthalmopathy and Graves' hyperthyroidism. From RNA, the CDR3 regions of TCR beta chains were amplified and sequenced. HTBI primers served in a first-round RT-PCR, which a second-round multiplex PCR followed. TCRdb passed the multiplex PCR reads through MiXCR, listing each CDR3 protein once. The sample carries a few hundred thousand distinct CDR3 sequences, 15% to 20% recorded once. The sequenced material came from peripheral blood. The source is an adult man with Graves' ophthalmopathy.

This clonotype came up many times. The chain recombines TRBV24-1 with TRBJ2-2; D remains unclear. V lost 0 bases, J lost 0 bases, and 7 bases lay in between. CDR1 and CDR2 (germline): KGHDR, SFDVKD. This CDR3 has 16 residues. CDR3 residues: CATSDLQRANTGELFF. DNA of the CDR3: TGTGCCACCAGTGATTTGCAAAGGGCGAACACCGGGGAGCTGTTTTTT.

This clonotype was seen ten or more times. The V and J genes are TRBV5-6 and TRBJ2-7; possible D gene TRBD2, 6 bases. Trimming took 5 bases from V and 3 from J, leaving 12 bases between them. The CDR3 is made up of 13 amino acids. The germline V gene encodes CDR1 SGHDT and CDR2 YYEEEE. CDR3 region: CASRWRGDYEQYF. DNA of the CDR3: TGTGCCAGCAGGTGGCGGGGAGACTACGAGCAGTACTTC. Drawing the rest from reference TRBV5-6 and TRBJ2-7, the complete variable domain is DAGVTQSPTHLIKTRGQQVTLRCSPKSGHDTVSWYQQALGQGPQFIFQYYEEEERQRGNFPDRFSGHQFPNYSSELNVNALLLGDSALYLCASRWRGDYEQYFGPGTRLTVT.

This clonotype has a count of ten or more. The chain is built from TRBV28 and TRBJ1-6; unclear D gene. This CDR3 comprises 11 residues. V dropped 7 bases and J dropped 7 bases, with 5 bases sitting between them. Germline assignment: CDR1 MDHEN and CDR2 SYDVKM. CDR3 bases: TGTGCCAGCATTCAGAATTCACCCCTCCACTTT. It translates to CASIQNSPLHF.

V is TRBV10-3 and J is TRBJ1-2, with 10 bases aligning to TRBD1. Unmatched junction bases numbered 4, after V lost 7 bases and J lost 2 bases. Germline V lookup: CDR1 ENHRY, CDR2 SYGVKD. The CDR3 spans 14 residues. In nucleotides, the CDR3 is TGTGCCATCAAGGGACAGGGGACCAACTATGGCTACACCTTC. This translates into CAIKGQGTNYGYTF.

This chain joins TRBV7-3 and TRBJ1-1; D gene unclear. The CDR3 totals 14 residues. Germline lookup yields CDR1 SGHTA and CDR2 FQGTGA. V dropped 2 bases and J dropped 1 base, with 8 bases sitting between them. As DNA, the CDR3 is TGTGCCAGCAGCTTATCTTACGGGAACACTGAAGCTTTCTTT. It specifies CASSLSYGNTEAFF.

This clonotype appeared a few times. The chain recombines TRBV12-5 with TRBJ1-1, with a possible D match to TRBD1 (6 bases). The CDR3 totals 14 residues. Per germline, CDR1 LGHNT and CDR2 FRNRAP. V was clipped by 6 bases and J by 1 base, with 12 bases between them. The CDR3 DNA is TGTGCTAGTGGAGTGACAGGCACGAACACTGAAGCTTTCTTT. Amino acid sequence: CASGVTGTNTEAFF.

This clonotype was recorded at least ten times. The CDR3 reads CASLPGTGMEQYF. CDR3 nucleotides: TGTGCCAGCCTCCCCGGGACAGGGATGGAGCAGTACTTC. J is TRBJ2-7 and V is TRBV28, with 9 bases lining up with TRBD1. V shed 8 bases, J shed 7 bases, and the junction held 9 bases outside the gene matches. CDR1 and CDR2 (germline): MDHEN, SYDVKM. The CDR3 loop spans 13 amino acids.

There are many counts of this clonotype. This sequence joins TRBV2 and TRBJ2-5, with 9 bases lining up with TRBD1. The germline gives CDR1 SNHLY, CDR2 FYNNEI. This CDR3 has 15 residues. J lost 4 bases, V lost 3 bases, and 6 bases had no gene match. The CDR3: CASSEQGQGRETQYF. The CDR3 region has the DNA TGTGCCAGCAGTGAGCAGGGACAGGGAAGAGAGACCCAGTACTTC.

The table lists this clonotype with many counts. Written as DNA, the CDR3 is TGCAGTGCTGGCCTAGGCGGGGGGGTCCAAGAGACCCAGTACTTC. This encodes CSAGLGGGVQETQYF. This chain joins TRBV20-1 and TRBJ2-5, with 9 bases lining up with TRBD2. The CDR3 spans 15 residues. V was pared by 5 bases and J by 1 base, with 8 bases of the junction left unmatched. Germline assignment: CDR1 DFQATT and CDR2 SNEGSKA (reference sequence).

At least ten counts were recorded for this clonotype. The CDR3 spells CASSFTGGAGGELFF. In nucleotides, the CDR3 is TGTGCCAGCAGCTTTACAGGGGGCGCCGGCGGGGAGCTGTTTTTT. This chain joins TRBV7-2 and TRBJ2-2; 9 nucleotides line up with TRBD1. This CDR3 contains 15 residues. Germline CDR1 and CDR2: SGHTA and FQGNSA. J gave up 7 bases and V 3 bases, and 6 bases lay outside the gene matches.

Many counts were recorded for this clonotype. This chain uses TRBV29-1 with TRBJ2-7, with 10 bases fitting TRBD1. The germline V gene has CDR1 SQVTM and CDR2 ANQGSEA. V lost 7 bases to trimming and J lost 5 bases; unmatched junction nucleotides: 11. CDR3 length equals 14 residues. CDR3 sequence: CSGNPTGTGDEQYF. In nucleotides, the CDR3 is TGCAGCGGGAATCCAACCGGGACAGGGGACGAGCAGTACTTC.

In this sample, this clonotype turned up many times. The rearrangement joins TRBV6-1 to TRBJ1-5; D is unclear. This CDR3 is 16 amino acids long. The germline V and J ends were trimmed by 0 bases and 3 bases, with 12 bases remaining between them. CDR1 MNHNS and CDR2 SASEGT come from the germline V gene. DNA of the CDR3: TGTGCCAGCAGTGAAGCGCGACGAACTTTCAATCAGCCCCAGCATTTT. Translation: CASSEARRTFNQPQHF.

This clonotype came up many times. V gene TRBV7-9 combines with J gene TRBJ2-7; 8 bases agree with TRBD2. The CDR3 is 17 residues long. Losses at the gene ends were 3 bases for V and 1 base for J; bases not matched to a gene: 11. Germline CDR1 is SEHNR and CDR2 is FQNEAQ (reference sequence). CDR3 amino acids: CASSFSSGVAGSYEQYF. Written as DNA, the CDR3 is TGTGCCAGCAGCTTCTCCTCGGGGGTAGCGGGGTCCTACGAGCAGTACTTC.

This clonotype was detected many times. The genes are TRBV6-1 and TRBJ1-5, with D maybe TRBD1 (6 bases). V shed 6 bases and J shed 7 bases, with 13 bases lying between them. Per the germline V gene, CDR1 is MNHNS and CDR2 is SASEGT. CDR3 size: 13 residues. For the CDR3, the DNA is TGTGCCAGCAGCCCGACAGGTCTACAGCCCCAGCATTTT. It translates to CASSPTGLQPQHF.

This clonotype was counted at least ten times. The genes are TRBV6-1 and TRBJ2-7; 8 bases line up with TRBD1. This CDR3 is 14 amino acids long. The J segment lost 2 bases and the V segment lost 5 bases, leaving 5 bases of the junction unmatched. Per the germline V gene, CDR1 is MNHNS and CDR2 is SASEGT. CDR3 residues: CASSKGDRTYEQYF. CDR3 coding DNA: TGTGCCAGCAGTAAAGGGGACAGGACCTACGAGCAGTACTTC.

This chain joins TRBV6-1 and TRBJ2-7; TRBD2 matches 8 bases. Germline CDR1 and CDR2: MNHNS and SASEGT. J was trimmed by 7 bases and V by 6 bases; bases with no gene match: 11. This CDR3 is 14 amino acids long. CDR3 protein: CASSETSGLREQYF. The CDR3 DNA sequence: TGTGCCAGCAGCGAAACTAGCGGTCTCAGAGAGCAGTACTTC.

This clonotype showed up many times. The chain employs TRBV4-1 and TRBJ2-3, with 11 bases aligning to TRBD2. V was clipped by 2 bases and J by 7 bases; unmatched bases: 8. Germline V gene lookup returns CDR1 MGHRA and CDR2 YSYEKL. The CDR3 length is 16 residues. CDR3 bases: TGCGCCAGCAGCCAACTCCGACTAGCGGGATCTAATACGCAGTATTTT. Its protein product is CASSQLRLAGSNTQYF.

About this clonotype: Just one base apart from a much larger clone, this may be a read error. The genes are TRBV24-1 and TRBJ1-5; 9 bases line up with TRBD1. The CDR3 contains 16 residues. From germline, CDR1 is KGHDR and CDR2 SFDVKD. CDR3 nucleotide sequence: TGTGCCATCAGTGATCCCGGGACAGGGAGCAATCAGCCCCAGCATTTT. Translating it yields CAISDPGTGSNQPQHF.